The clone carrying this T cell receptor (beta chain) has just one count. The antigen is unknown. The sample belongs to a study of Graves' ophthalmopathy and Graves' hyperthyroidism. Study-level points and caveats: In separating ophthalmopathy from stable hyperthyroidism, a 13-signature model achieved 85% to 90% sensitivity and 81.08% specificity. Blood samples also showed most expanded thyroid clonotypes exceeding 0.001 frequency.

This CDR3 is 15 amino acids long. Trimming took 1 base from V and 3 from J; bases not matched to a gene: 6. The germline CDR1 and CDR2 sequences are LGHNA and YSLEER. The PBMCs originated from roughly 9.6 ml of fresh peripheral blood. Transcripts of RNA were the source for amplifying TCR beta CDR3 regions. First-round RT-PCR relied on HTBI primers, and a second-round multiplex PCR came next. A single record per CDR3 protein comes from TCRdb applying MiXCR to the multiplex PCR reads. The sample includes 350,000 to 450,000 distinct CDR3 sequences, 20% to 25% of them seen just once. This clonotype was obtained from a woman between 18 and 29 years old with stable Graves' hyperthyroidism. This chain uses TRBV4-3 with TRBJ2-7; TRBD2 matches at 7 bases. The sample taken for sequencing was peripheral blood. CDR3 nucleotide sequence: TGCGCCAGCAGCCAAGTTGCGGGAGAGATCTACGAGCAGTACTTC. This gives the protein CASSQVAGEIYEQYF.